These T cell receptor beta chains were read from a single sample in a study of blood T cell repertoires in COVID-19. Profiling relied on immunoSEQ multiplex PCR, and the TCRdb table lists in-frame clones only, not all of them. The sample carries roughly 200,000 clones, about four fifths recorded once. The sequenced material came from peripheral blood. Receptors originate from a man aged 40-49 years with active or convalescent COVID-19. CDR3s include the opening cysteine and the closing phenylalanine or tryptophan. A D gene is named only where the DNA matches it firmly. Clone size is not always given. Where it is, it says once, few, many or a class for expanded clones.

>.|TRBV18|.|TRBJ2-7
CASSPEVRFYEQYF
TGTGCCAGCTCACCCGAGGTTAGGTTCTACGAGCAGTACTTC
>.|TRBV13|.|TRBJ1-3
CASSQGGNTIYF
TGTGCCAGCAGCCAAGGCGGGAACACCATATATTTT
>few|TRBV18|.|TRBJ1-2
CASSPTTGNGYTF
TGTGCCAGCTCACCAACCACAGGGAACGGCTACACCTTC
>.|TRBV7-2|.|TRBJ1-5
CASSLSQGSGQPQHF
TGTGCCAGCAGCTTAAGCCAGGGGTCCGGTCAGCCCCAGCATTTT
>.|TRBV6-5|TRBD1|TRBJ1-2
CASSNRGRGYTF
TGTGCCAGCAGTAACAGGGGGAGAGGCTACACCTTC
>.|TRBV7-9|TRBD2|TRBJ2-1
CASSSIFSGGASYNEQFF
TGTGCCAGCAGCTCCATCTTTAGCGGGGGGGCCTCCTACAATGAGCAGTTCTTC
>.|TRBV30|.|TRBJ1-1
CAWSVQPNTEAFF
TGTGCCTGGAGTGTACAACCGAACACTGAAGCTTTCTTT
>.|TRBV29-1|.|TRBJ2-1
CSVGATGRAGEQFF
TGCAGCGTTGGAGCGACGGGAAGGGCAGGTGAGCAGTTCTTC
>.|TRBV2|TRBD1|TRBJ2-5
CASSENPGTAAQETQYF
TGTGCCAGCAGTGAAAACCCAGGGACAGCTGCGCAAGAGACCCAGTACTTC
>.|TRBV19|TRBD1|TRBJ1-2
CASSIMQGQDGYTF
TGTGCCAGTAGTATTATGCAGGGACAGGATGGCTACACCTTC
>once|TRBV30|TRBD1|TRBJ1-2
CAWSSGTGYYGYTF
TGTGCCTGGAGTTCCGGGACAGGATACTATGGCTACACCTTC
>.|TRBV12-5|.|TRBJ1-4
CASGQQGGEKLFF
TGTGCTAGTGGTCAACAGGGTGGTGAAAAACTGTTTTTT
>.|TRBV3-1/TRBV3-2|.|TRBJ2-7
CASSLTVVGRNNREQYF
TGTGCCAGCAGCCTGACCGTCGTAGGGAGAAATAATAGGGAGCAGTACTTC
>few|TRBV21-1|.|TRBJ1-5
CASITVEGSNQPQHF
TGTGCCAGCATCACCGTCGAGGGCAGCAATCAGCCCCAGCATTTT
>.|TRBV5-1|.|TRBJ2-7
CASRASRDIYEQYF
TGCGCCAGCAGAGCCTCCAGGGACATCTACGAGCAGTACTTC
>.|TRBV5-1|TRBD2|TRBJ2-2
CASSLAGLAGGGELFF
TGCGCCAGCAGCTTGGCCGGGCTAGCGGGAGGCGGGGAGCTGTTTTTT
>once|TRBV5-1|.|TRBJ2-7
CASSLGSRDTAYEQYF
TGCGCCAGCAGCTTGGGAAGCCGGGACACAGCCTACGAGCAGTACTTC
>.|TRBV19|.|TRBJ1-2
CASSSPGHSLYGYTF
TGTGCCAGTAGTAGTCCGGGACATAGCCTCTATGGCTACACCTTC
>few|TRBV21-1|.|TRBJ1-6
CASSKDLDRYNSPLHF
TGTGCCAGCAGCAAAGATCTCGACAGGTATAATTCACCCCTCCACTTT
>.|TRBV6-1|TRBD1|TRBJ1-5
CASSEVRGPQPQHF
TGTGCCAGCAGTGAAGTGAGGGGGCCTCAGCCCCAGCATTTT
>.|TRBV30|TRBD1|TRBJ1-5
CAWSAGQGDNQPQHF
TGTGCCTGGAGTGCCGGACAGGGAGACAATCAGCCCCAGCATTTT
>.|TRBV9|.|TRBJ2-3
CASSVEAGAYRTDTQYF
TGTGCCAGCAGCGTAGAGGCGGGGGCATATAGGACAGATACGCAGTATTTT
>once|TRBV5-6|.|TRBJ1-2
CASSLEGRRQGYTF
TGTGCCAGCAGCTTGGAGGGCCGTAGACAGGGCTACACCTTC
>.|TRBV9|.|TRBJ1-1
CASSPHRQLNTEAFF
TGTGCCAGCAGCCCTCACCGACAGTTGAACACTGAAGCTTTCTTT
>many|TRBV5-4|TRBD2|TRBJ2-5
CASSLAGTSLETQYF
TGTGCCAGCAGCTTGGCCGGGACTAGCCTCGAGACCCAGTACTTC
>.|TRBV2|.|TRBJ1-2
CASSERGPNYGYTF
TGTGCCAGCAGTGAACGAGGGCCTAACTATGGCTACACCTTC
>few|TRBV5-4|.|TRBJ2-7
CASSFRGSYEQYF
TGTGCCAGCAGCTTTCGGGGAAGCTACGAGCAGTACTTC
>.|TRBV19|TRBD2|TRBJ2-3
CASSTGLAGITDTQYF
TGTGCCAGTAGCACCGGACTAGCGGGAATCACAGATACGCAGTATTTT
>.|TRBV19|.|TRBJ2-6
CASIKDGLLYSGANVLTF
TGTGCCAGTATTAAGGACGGACTACTTTACTCTGGGGCCAACGTCCTGACTTTC
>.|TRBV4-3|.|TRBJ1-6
CASSQGPGGPNSPLHF
TGCGCCAGCAGCCAAGGCCCGGGGGGCCCGAATTCACCCCTCCACTTT
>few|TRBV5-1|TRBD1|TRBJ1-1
CASSDQDRRLNTEAFF
TGCGCCAGCAGCGATCAGGACAGGCGACTGAACACTGAAGCTTTCTTT
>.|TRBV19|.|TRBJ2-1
CASSSTGTTLEEQFF
TGTGCCAGTAGTTCCACCGGGACAACTTTAGAGGAGCAGTTCTTC
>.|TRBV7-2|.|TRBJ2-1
CASQGEEYNEQFF
TGTGCCAGCCAAGGTGAGGAATACAATGAGCAGTTCTTC
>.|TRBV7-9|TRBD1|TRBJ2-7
CASSSRPRTGQDYEQYF
TGTGCCAGCAGCTCACGACCTAGGACAGGGCAAGACTACGAGCAGTACTTC
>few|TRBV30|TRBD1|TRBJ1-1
CAWRRAGGSTEAFF
TGTGCCTGGAGACGGGCAGGGGGCTCGACTGAAGCTTTCTTT
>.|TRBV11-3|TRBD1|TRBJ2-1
CASSLPGQGRTSYNEQFF
TGTGCCAGCAGCCTGCCGGGACAGGGAAGAACCTCCTACAATGAGCAGTTCTTC
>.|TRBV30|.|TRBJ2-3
CAWSSLQGSISTDTQYF
TGTGCCTGGAGTTCTCTCCAGGGTTCGATTAGCACAGATACGCAGTATTTT
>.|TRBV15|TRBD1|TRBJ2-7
CATSSFDRGSSYEQYF
TGTGCCACCAGCAGTTTCGACAGGGGGAGCTCCTACGAGCAGTACTTC
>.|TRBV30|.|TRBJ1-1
CAWSVGLLNTEAFF
TGTGCCTGGAGTGTGGGACTGCTGAACACTGAAGCTTTCTTT
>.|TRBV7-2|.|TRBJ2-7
CASSPSMTGYEQYF
TGTGCCAGCAGCCCCAGTATGACTGGATACGAGCAGTACTTC
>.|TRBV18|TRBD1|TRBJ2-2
CASSPPTGAGELFF
TGTGCCAGCTCACCACCAACAGGGGCCGGGGAGCTGTTTTTT
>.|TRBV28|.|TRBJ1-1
CASSYARGTEAFF
TGTGCCAGCAGCTACGCCAGGGGCACTGAAGCTTTCTTT
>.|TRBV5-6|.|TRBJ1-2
CASSLSGFSNYGYTF
TGTGCCAGCAGCTTGTCAGGGTTCAGCAACTATGGCTACACCTTC
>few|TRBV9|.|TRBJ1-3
CASSVDSGSQDTIYF
TGTGCCAGCAGCGTAGACAGTGGGTCTCAGGACACCATATATTTT
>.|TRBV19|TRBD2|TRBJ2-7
CASSMVAGGPYEQYF
TGTGCCAGTAGTATGGTAGCGGGAGGCCCCTACGAGCAGTACTTC
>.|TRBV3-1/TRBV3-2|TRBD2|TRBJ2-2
CASSQGLAGLTGELFF
TGTGCCAGCAGCCAAGGACTAGCGGGATTAACCGGGGAGCTGTTTTTT
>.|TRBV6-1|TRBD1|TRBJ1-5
CASSEADSVGGYNQPQHF
TGTGCCAGCAGTGAAGCAGATTCCGTAGGGGGCTACAATCAGCCCCAGCATTTT
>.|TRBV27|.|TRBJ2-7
CASRTENSYEQYF
TGTGCCAGTCGGACAGAGAACTCCTACGAGCAGTACTTC
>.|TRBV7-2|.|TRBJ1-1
CASSLATGVNTEAFF
TGTGCCAGCAGCTTAGCGACCGGGGTGAACACTGAAGCTTTCTTT
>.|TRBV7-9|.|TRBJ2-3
CASSLRGFTDTQYF
TGTGCCAGCAGCTTAAGGGGTTTCACAGATACGCAGTATTTT
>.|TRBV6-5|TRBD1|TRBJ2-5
CASRSGQGRETQYF
TGTGCCAGCAGGTCGGGACAGGGCAGAGAGACCCAGTACTTC
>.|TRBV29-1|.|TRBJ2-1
CSAYSSDEQFF
TGCAGCGCCTATTCTAGCGATGAGCAGTTCTTC
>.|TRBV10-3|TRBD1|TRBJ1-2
CASSGQGVYGYTF
TGTGCCAGCTCGGGACAGGGGGTCTATGGCTACACCTTC
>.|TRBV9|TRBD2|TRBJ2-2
CASSPGLAGDTGELFF
TGTGCCAGCAGCCCGGGACTAGCGGGAGACACCGGGGAGCTGTTTTTT
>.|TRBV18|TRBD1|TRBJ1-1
CASSPMGQTFMNTEAFF
TGTGCCAGCTCACCTATGGGACAGACTTTTATGAACACTGAAGCTTTCTTT
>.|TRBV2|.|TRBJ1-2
CASSLDGLYGYTF
TGTGCCAGCAGTTTGGACGGACTCTATGGCTACACCTTC
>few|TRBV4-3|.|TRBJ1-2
CASSQDRSYRTDLNYGYTF
TGCGCCAGCAGCCAAGATAGATCCTATAGGACAGACCTGAACTATGGCTACACCTTC
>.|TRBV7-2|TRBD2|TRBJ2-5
CASSFGPSRTSGGNQYF
TGTGCCAGCAGCTTCGGGCCTAGTCGGACTAGCGGGGGGAACCAGTACTTC
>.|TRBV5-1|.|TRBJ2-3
CASSSGGDTQYF
TGCGCCAGCAGCTCCGGAGGGGATACGCAGTATTTT
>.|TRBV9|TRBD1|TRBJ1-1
CASSPHRGLNTEAFF
TGTGCCAGCAGCCCACACAGGGGGCTCAACACTGAAGCTTTCTTT